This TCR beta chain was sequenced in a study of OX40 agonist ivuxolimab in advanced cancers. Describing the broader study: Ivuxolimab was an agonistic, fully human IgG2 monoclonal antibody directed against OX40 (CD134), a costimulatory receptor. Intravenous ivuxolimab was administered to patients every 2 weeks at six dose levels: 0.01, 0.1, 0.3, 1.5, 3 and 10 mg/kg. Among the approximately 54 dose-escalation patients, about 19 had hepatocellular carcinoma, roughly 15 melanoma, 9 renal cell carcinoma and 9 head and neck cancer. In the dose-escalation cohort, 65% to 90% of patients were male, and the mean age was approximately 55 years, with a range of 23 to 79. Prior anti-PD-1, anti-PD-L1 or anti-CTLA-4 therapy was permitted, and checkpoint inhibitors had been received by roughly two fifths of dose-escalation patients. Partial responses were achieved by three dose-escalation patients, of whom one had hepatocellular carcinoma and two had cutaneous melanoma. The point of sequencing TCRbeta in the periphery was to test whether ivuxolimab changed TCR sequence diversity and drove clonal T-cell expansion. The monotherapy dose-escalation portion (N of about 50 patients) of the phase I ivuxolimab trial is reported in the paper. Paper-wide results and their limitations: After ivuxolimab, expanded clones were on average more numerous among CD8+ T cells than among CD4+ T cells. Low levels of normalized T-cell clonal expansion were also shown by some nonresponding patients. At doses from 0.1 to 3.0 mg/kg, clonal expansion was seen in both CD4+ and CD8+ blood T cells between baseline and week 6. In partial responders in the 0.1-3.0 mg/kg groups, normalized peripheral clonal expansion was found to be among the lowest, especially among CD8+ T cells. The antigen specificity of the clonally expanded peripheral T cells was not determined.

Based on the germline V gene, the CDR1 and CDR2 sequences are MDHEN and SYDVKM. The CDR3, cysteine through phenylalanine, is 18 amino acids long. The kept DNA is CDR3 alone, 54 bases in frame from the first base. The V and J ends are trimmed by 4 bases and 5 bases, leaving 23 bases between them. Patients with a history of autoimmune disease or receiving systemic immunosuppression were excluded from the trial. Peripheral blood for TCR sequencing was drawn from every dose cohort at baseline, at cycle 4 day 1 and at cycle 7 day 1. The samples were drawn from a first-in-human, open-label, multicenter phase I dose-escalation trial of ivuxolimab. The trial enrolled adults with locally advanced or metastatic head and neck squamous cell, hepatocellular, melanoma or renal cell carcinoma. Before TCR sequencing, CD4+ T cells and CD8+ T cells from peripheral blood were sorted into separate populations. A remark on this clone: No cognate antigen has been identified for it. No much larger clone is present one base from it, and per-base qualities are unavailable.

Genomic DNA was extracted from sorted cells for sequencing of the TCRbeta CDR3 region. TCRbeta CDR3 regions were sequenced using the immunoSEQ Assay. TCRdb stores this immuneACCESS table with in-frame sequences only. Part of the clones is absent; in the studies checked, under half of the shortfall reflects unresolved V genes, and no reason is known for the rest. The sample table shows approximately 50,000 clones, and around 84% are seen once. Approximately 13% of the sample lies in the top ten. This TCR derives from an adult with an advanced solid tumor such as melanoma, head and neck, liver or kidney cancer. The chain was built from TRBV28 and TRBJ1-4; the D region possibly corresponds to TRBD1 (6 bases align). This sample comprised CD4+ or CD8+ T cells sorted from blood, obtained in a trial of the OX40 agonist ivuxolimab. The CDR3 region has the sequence CASSSPLGGRSENEKLFF. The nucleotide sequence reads TGTGCCAGCAGTTCCCCCTTGGGGGGGCGGTCGGAGAATGAAAAACTGTTTTTT. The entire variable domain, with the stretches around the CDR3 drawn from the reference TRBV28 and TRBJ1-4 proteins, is DVKVTQSSRYLVKRTGEKVFLECVQDMDHENMFWYRQDPGLGLRLIYFSYDVKMKEKGDIPEGYSVSREKKERFSLILESASTNQTSMYLCASSSPLGGRSENEKLFFGSGTQLSVL.